This record covers a single TCR beta chain. Antigen unknown. With a J-beta primer mix and a sample-barcoded 5' primer, a second PCR ran about 7 to 11 cycles. TCRdb fed the 5' RACE reads into MiXCR, producing one record per CDR3 protein. Here the sample spans about 640,000 distinct CDR3 sequences, roughly 58% being singletons. This entry belongs to a study of blood T cells in healthy people across ages. Background on the study: When template switching was applied, about one barcoded beta molecule was captured per two T cells.

CDR1 is SEHNR and CDR2 is FQNEAQ in the germline V gene (reference sequence). CDR3 length equals 15 residues. The V segment lost 5 bases and the J segment 5 bases; nucleotides outside the gene matches: 8. Study-wide points: Age brought a roughly linear fall in TCR beta diversity measured per million T cells.

J is TRBJ2-5 and V is TRBV7-9, with 10 bases that match TRBD2. The sample was blood. The sequence came from a man aged 60-69 years in good health. In DNA, the CDR3 is TGTGCCAGCAGCGTACCCCTAGCGGGGGTGGAGACCCAGTACTTC. Translation gives CASSVPLAGVETQYF.